A selection of T cell receptor beta chains follows, all from one sample in a study of PD-1 blockade in classical Hodgkin lymphoma. Sequencing was performed with immunoSEQ multiplex PCR; in TCRdb, only in-frame clones are kept and a portion is missing. The sample carries 25,000 to 35,000 clones, 70% recorded once. The sequencing used peripheral blood mononuclear cells (PBMCs), collected before the second cycle of nivolumab. The receptors come from a human donor with classical Hodgkin lymphoma. The CDR3 runs from the conserved cysteine through the conserved F or W. Fields, in order: J gene, V gene, D gene, clone size, CDR3 DNA, CDR3 protein. D genes are given only for firm matches. A clone size is listed for some rows: how often the clone was seen (once, few, many), or a class if it is expanded.

j_gene: TRBJ2-3; v_gene: TRBV6-4; d_gene: -; abundance: -; CDR3nt: TGTGCCAGCAGTGACTCGAAGGGGACGGCAGGGCGGACGGATACGCAGTATTTT; CDR3aa: CASSDSKGTAGRTDTQYF
j_gene: TRBJ1-5; v_gene: TRBV5-6; d_gene: -; abundance: hyperexpanded; CDR3nt: TGTGCCAGCAGCTTTGGCCAGGGGACACATCAGCCCCAGCATTTT; CDR3aa: CASSFGQGTHQPQHF
j_gene: TRBJ2-1; v_gene: TRBV5-1; d_gene: TRBD2; abundance: -; CDR3nt: TGCGCCAGCAGTCCTGGCCGACTCGCGGGGGGGCTGACGGAATACAATGAGCAGTTCTTC; CDR3aa: CASSPGRLAGGLTEYNEQFF
j_gene: TRBJ2-3; v_gene: TRBV6-5; d_gene: -; abundance: -; CDR3nt: TGTGCCAGCAGTTACCTTGGCACAGATACGCAGTATTTT; CDR3aa: CASSYLGTDTQYF
j_gene: TRBJ1-5; v_gene: TRBV11-2; d_gene: TRBD1; abundance: -; CDR3nt: TGTGCCAGCAGCTTAGGGGGACAGGGCGGTTTGGGCAATCAGCCCCAGCATTTT; CDR3aa: CASSLGGQGGLGNQPQHF
j_gene: TRBJ2-2; v_gene: TRBV5-1; d_gene: TRBD1; abundance: once; CDR3nt: TGCGCCAGCAGCTTGACACAGGGGCACACCGGGGAGCTGTTTTTT; CDR3aa: CASSLTQGHTGELFF
j_gene: TRBJ1-2; v_gene: TRBV19; d_gene: TRBD1; abundance: few; CDR3nt: TGTGCCAGTAGTATACTACAGGGGATGCACTATGGCTACACCTTC; CDR3aa: CASSILQGMHYGYTF
j_gene: TRBJ2-2; v_gene: TRBV14; d_gene: -; abundance: -; CDR3nt: TGTGCCAGCAGCCATCAGGGGTCCGGGGAGCTGTTTTTT; CDR3aa: CASSHQGSGELFF
j_gene: TRBJ1-5; v_gene: TRBV2; d_gene: -; abundance: -; CDR3nt: TGTGCCAGCAGTGAATGGGTCCAGCCCCAGCATTTT; CDR3aa: CASSEWVQPQHF
j_gene: TRBJ2-1; v_gene: TRBV9; d_gene: TRBD1; abundance: few; CDR3nt: TGTGCCAGCAGCGTAGACAGGGGTAGCTCCTACAATGAGCAGTTCTTC; CDR3aa: CASSVDRGSSYNEQFF
j_gene: TRBJ1-2; v_gene: TRBV27; d_gene: -; abundance: -; CDR3nt: TGTGCCAGCAGTTCCCAGGGTCGCGGGAGCATTAACTATGGCTACACCTTC; CDR3aa: CASSSQGRGSINYGYTF
j_gene: TRBJ1-6; v_gene: TRBV28; d_gene: -; abundance: -; CDR3nt: TGTGCCAGCAGCCCTAGGGGTTATAATTCACCCCTCCACTTT; CDR3aa: CASSPRGYNSPLHF
j_gene: TRBJ1-2; v_gene: TRBV7-2; d_gene: -; abundance: -; CDR3nt: TGTGCCAGCAGCTTACTGACAGGATCCTATGGCTACACCTTC; CDR3aa: CASSLLTGSYGYTF
j_gene: TRBJ1-5; v_gene: TRBV4-2; d_gene: -; abundance: few; CDR3nt: TGTGCCAGCAGCCAACTAAACGACTCCGGGAAGCAGGTTCAGCCCCAGCATTTT; CDR3aa: CASSQLNDSGKQVQPQHF
j_gene: TRBJ2-2; v_gene: TRBV19; d_gene: TRBD1; abundance: -; CDR3nt: TGTGCCAGCACAGGGGCCGGGGAGCTGTTTTTT; CDR3aa: CASTGAGELFF
j_gene: TRBJ2-1; v_gene: TRBV19; d_gene: TRBD1; abundance: few; CDR3nt: TGTGCCAGTGAGGGACAGGGGTATCTGAATGAGCAGTTCTTC; CDR3aa: CASEGQGYLNEQFF
j_gene: TRBJ2-7; v_gene: TRBV30; d_gene: -; abundance: -; CDR3nt: TGTGCCTGGAGTGTAGGGGGGTGGGAGCAGTACTTC; CDR3aa: CAWSVGGWEQYF
j_gene: TRBJ2-3; v_gene: TRBV4-2; d_gene: -; abundance: -; CDR3nt: TGTGCCACGGCAGCAGCGACTAGCACAGATACGCAGTATTTT; CDR3aa: CATAAATSTDTQYF
j_gene: TRBJ2-5; v_gene: TRBV5-1; d_gene: TRBD2; abundance: -; CDR3nt: TGCGCCAGCAGCGGGGGACTAGCGGGAGGGGAGACCCAGTACTTC; CDR3aa: CASSGGLAGGETQYF
j_gene: TRBJ1-3; v_gene: TRBV7-2; d_gene: -; abundance: -; CDR3nt: TGTGCCAGCAGCTTATGGGAATCTGGAAACACCATATATTTT; CDR3aa: CASSLWESGNTIYF
j_gene: TRBJ2-3; v_gene: TRBV5-1; d_gene: TRBD2; abundance: -; CDR3nt: TGCGCCAGCAGCTTCCCAGGGCTGGGGACTAGCGGGAGCGGTGCAGATACGCAGTATTTT; CDR3aa: CASSFPGLGTSGSGADTQYF
j_gene: TRBJ1-5; v_gene: TRBV10-2; d_gene: -; abundance: -; CDR3nt: TGCGCCAGCAGTGACAGGAAGGGGCAGCCCCAGCATTTT; CDR3aa: CASSDRKGQPQHF